What follows describes a single TCR beta chain. Its antigen remains unidentified. This sample stems from a study of T cell responses to AZD1222 COVID-19 vaccine. TCRdb's table, derived via immunoSEQ multiplex PCR, lists solely in-frame clones and lacks some. The sample contains 100,000 to 150,000 clones, approximately 89% of which appear only once. CDR1 LGHDT and CDR2 YNNKEL come from the germline V gene (reference sequence). This CDR3 is 17 amino acids long. The V and J ends lost 4 bases and 0 bases respectively, with 18 bases between them. Findings and limits, study-wide: Researchers report vaccine-associated CD4 TCRs spanning spike, with dominance at 160-218 and 743-854.

Sequencing was performed on peripheral blood, taken 28 days after the second AZD1222 dose. The origin of this receptor is an adult who received the AZD1222 COVID-19 vaccine. This chain connects TRBV3-1 (or the pseudogene TRBV3-2) to TRBJ1-1; maybe TRBD1 (6 bases). CDR3 nucleotides: TGTGCCAGCAGCCCACAGGGAGGGGGGGTTATGAACACTGAAGCTTTCTTT. This translates into CASSPQGGGVMNTEAFF.